This T cell receptor (beta chain) was recorded in a study of CD8 T cells in Susac syndrome. It was with random hexamers that roughly 0.45 to 1 ug RNA was reverse transcribed. The authors amplified TCR beta CDR3 across 54 Vbeta and 13 Jbeta using immunoSEQ multiplex PCR. TCRdb recomputed calls from the immunoSEQ multiplex PCR reads with MiXCR, one row per CDR3 protein. The sample records some 150,000 distinct CDR3 sequences, roughly 95% being singletons. The controls were healthy donors who were matched for age and sex. While CD8+ and CD4+ T cells were isolated negatively, TEMRA cells were enriched by FACS. The CDR3 extends over 15 amino acids. CDR1 is DFQATT and CDR2 is SNEGSKA in the germline V gene (reference sequence). Trimming at V came to 5 bases and at J to 4 bases, leaving 8 bases not matched to a gene.

Sequenced material: CD4+ T cells from PBMCs. This clonotype was sampled from a human donor in good health. This rearrangement joins TRBV20-1 to TRBJ2-3, with 11 bases lining up with TRBD2. The CDR3 protein is CSASQTSGNADTQYF. The CDR3 coding sequence is TGCAGTGCTTCTCAGACTAGCGGGAACGCAGATACGCAGTATTTT.